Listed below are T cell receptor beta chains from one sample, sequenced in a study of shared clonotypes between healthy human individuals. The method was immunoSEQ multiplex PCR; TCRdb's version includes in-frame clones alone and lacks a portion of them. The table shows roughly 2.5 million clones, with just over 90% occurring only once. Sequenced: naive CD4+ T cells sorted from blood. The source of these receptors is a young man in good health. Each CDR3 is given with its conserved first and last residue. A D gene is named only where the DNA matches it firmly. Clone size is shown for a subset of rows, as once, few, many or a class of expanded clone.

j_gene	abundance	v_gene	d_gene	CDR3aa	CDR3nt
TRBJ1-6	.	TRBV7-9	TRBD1	CASSLALTWTGDSPLHF	TGTGCCAGCAGCTTAGCCCTTACTTGGACAGGCGATTCACCCCTCCACTTT
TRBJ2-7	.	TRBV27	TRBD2	CASSIRRESYEQYF	TGTGCCAGCAGTATCAGGCGGGAGTCCTACGAGCAGTACTTC
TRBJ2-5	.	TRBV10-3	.	CAISEGEETQYF	TGTGCCATCAGTGAGGGGGAAGAGACCCAGTACTTC
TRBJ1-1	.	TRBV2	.	CASGGARDTEAFF	TGTGCCAGCGGGGGGGCACGAGACACTGAAGCTTTCTTT
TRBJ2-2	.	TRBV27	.	CASSLSPLANTGELFF	TGTGCCAGCAGTTTATCGCCGTTGGCGAACACCGGGGAGCTGTTTTTT
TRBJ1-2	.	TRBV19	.	CASSISGNSRAYGYTF	TGTGCCAGTAGTATCTCCGGAAACTCCAGGGCCTATGGCTACACCTTC
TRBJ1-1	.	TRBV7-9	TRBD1	CASSTRDRGTEAFF	TGTGCCAGCAGCACCCGGGACAGGGGCACTGAAGCTTTCTTT
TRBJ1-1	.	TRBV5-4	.	CASSVDHTEAFF	TGTGCCAGCAGCGTTGATCACACTGAAGCTTTCTTT
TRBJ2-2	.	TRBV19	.	CASGTPGERTGELFF	TGTGCCAGCGGAACCCCGGGAGAGAGGACCGGGGAGCTGTTTTTT
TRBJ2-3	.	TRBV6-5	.	CASSSLGPGSTDTQYF	TGTGCCAGCAGTTCTCTTGGTCCCGGGAGCACAGATACGCAGTATTTT
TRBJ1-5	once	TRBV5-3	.	CARSLVRSPQHF	TGTGCCAGAAGCTTGGTTCGGTCGCCCCAGCATTTT
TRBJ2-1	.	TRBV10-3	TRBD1	CAISEGTGTYNEQFF	TGTGCCATCAGTGAGGGGACAGGGACCTACAATGAGCAGTTCTTC
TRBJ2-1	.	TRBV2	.	CASSVHQTEYNEQFF	TGTGCCAGCAGTGTCCATCAAACGGAGTACAATGAGCAGTTCTTC
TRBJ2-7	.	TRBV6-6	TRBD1	CASTEDRGRGYEQYF	TGTGCCAGCACCGAAGACAGGGGGAGGGGGTACGAGCAGTACTTC
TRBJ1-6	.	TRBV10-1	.	CASSGRGGWPLHF	TGCGCCAGCAGTGGCCGGGGCGGGTGGCCCCTCCACTTT
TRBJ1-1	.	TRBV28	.	CASSLPIKEAFF	TGTGCCAGCAGTTTGCCGATCAAGGAAGCTTTCTTT